The present T cell receptor beta chain was sequenced within a study of T cell repertoires in cytomegalovirus infection. Findings and caveats of the study: Identification of carriers of CMV plus the relevant HLA was performed using cumulative public TCR beta family frequency.

TCRdb reprocessed the reads with MiXCR, giving one entry per CDR3 protein. The sample has roughly 760,000 distinct CDR3 sequences, about a third seen once. Germline assignment: CDR1 MDHEN and CDR2 SYDVKM. This CDR3 is 16 amino acids long. On this clonotype: Its antigen is unknown. At one boundary the junction diverges from the germline segment, which might be a read error.

Material: PBMCs. This chain joins TRBV28 and TRBJ2-4; possible D gene TRBD2, 5 bases. The sequence was obtained from a human donor in good health (CMV status not recorded). Some clones in this sample may be carry-over from other donors' samples. CDR3 sequence: CASSLVLSLAKNSQYF. In DNA form, the CDR3 reads TGTGCCAGCAGTCTAGTCCTCAGTCTAGCCAAAAACAGTCAGTACTTC. Filled out from reference TRBV28 and TRBJ2-4, the complete variable domain reads DVKVTQSSRYLVKRTGEKVFLECVQDMDHENMFWYRQDPGLGLRLIYFSYDVKMKEKGDIPEGYSVSREKKERFSLILESASTNQTSMYLCASSLVLSLAKNSQYFGAGTRLSVL.